This TCR beta chain was recorded in a study of T cells in Graves' hyperthyroidism and ophthalmopathy. J gave up 11 bases and V 2 bases, and 9 bases lay outside the gene matches. The CDR3 is 15 amino acids. Per germline, CDR1 SGHTA and CDR2 FQGTGA. PBMCs came from 8.5 to 10 ml fresh peripheral blood. This clonotype came up a few times. It was RNA transcripts that yielded the amplified TCR beta CDR3 regions. TCR CDR3 underwent first-round RT-PCR with the HTBI primer set. TCRdb reprocessed the multiplex PCR reads via MiXCR and lists one record per CDR3 protein. The table shows about 360,000 distinct CDR3 sequences, with 15% to 18% occurring only once.

What was sequenced was blood. The chain recombines TRBV7-3 with TRBJ2-1; TRBD2 agrees at 10 bases. This clonotype was sampled from a woman between 18 and 29 years old with Graves' hyperthyroidism that later progressed to Graves' ophthalmopathy. This CDR3 reads CASSLQEREGPQQFF. The CDR3 DNA sequence: TGTGCCAGCAGCTTACAGGAGCGGGAGGGGCCACAGCAGTTCTTC. The full variable domain, with the rest looked up from reference TRBV7-3 and TRBJ2-1, is GAGVSQTPSNKVTEKGKYVELRCDPISGHTALYWYRQSLGQGPEFLIYFQGTGAADDSGLPNDRFFAVRPEGSVSTLKIQRTERGDSAVYLCASSLQEREGPQQFFGPGTRLTVL.